Each of the 14 T cell receptor beta chains below was sequenced from the same sample in a study of identical twins (dated by TCRdb to 2016 to 2017). Libraries were made using 5' RACE. Sequencing used an Illumina HiSeq 2000. Clones were called with MiXCR by TCRdb after fastp trimmed the public reads at Q25, and only in-frame beta chains were retained. For every CDR3 protein sequence, its rows merge into one entry that carries the most common genes and DNA. The sample includes about 660,000 distinct CDR3 sequences, with over 8.5% observed a single time. Jointly, the top ten make up around 0.98% of the sample. These same data were also listed under a study on yellow fever vaccine responses in identical twins.

Sequencing input: PBMCs. Source of these receptors: a woman aged 18-29 years in good health.

The chain is built from TRBV4-1 and TRBJ2-2, with D maybe TRBD1 (5 bases). V lost 0 bases and J lost 0, with 26 bases in between. Germline CDR1 MGHRA, CDR2 YSYEKL. This CDR3 region has 22 residues. CDR3 DNA sequence: TGCGCCAGCAGCCAAGATATATTTTGGGCGGCGGCGAAGGGGACGAACACCGGGGAGCTGTTTTTT. Translated: CASSQDIFWAAAKGTNTGELFF.

The chain couples TRBV6-1 to TRBJ2-7, with D perhaps being TRBD1 or TRBD2 (5 bases each). Trimming took off 4 bases at V and 0 bases at J, with 16 bases between the two ends. Germline assignment: CDR1 MNHNS and CDR2 SASEGT. This CDR3 is built from 16 residues. CDR3 coding DNA: TGTGCCAGCAGTGCCCGATCCGGGACGGCCTCCTACGAGCAGTACTTC. The encoded protein is CASSARSGTASYEQYF.

This clonotype was seen only a few times. This chain links TRBV5-5 with TRBJ2-7; no firm D call. The CDR3 contains 17 residues. Germline values: CDR1 SGHKS, CDR2 YYEKEE (reference sequence). The V gene lost 2 bases and the J gene lost 0 bases, with 18 bases spanning the gap. The CDR3 loop reads CASSFTDGEVFSYEQYF. The CDR3 DNA sequence: TGTGCCAGCAGCTTTACAGACGGAGAGGTGTTCTCCTACGAGCAGTACTTC.

This clonotype has only a few counts. The genes are TRBV7-8 and TRBJ1-5; TRBD1 aligns across 9 bases. Germline trimming cut 5 bases from V and 3 bases from J; bases unmatched to any gene: 5. The germline V gene has CDR1 SGHVS and CDR2 FQNEAQ. The length of the CDR3 is 15 residues. CDR3 nucleotides: TGTGCCAGCAGCCGGGGACAGGGACCCAATCAGCCCCAGCATTTT. Translating it yields CASSRGQGPNQPQHF.

By share of the sample, this clonotype is medium-sized. This CDR3 is CASSLVPPGSEQFF. The CDR3 nucleotides read TGTGCCAGCAGCTTAGTTCCCCCGGGGAGTGAGCAGTTCTTC. V and J are TRBV11-2 and TRBJ2-1; possibly TRBD2 for D (5 bases). V lost 1 base to trimming and J lost 9 bases, with 13 bases between them. This CDR3 has 14 residues. Germline loops: CDR1 SGHAT, CDR2 FQNNGV.

The chain joins TRBV29-1 to TRBJ1-1; TRBD1 matches at 7 bases. There are 13 residues in the CDR3. Germline-derived CDR1 and CDR2 are SQVTM and ANQGSEA. V was pared by 0 bases and J by 5 bases, with 3 bases of the junction left unmatched. This CDR3 reads CSVEETGRTEAFF. The DNA for the CDR3 is TGCAGCGTTGAAGAGACAGGGAGGACTGAAGCTTTCTTT.

The chain links TRBV6-2 or TRBV6-3 to TRBJ2-7; D is undetermined. There are 12 residues in the CDR3. Germline CDR1 reads MNHEY; CDR2 reads SVGEGT. Trimming cost V 0 bases and J 7 bases, with 7 bases left between them. In DNA, the CDR3 is TGTGCCAGCAGTTACTCGTCGAGGGAGCAGTACTTC. The encoded protein is CASSYSSREQYF.

This clonotype occurred many times. The chain has TRBV6-1 and TRBJ2-5; 9 nucleotides line up with TRBD2. Per the germline V gene, CDR1 is MNHNS and CDR2 is SASEGT. The junction had 6 bases not matched to a gene; V was cut back by 6 bases and J by 1 base. CDR3 size: 15 residues. This chain's CDR3 is CASRNSGGFQETQYF. The CDR3, as DNA: TGTGCCAGCAGGAATAGCGGGGGCTTCCAAGAGACCCAGTACTTC.

This clonotype turned up a few times. V gene TRBV24-1 combines with J gene TRBJ2-1; possible D gene TRBD2, 5 bases. CDR3 size: 14 residues. The V end lost 1 base, the J end lost 3 bases, and 6 bases lay between the germline ends. CDR1 and CDR2 from the germline V gene are KGHDR and SFDVKD. CDR3 in DNA: TGTGCCACCAGTGATTTTCGGGGCTACAATGAGCAGTTCTTC. This sequence encodes CATSDFRGYNEQFF.

This clonotype was detected only a few times. The chain couples TRBV9 to TRBJ2-5, with TRBD1 identical over 8 bases. Germline V lookup: CDR1 SGDLS, CDR2 YYNGEE. The junction had 8 bases not matched to a gene; V was cut back by 2 bases and J by 2 bases. CDR3 length: 16 amino acids. CDR3 sequence reads: CASSVFRGLKQETQYF. CDR3 coding DNA: TGTGCCAGCAGCGTTTTCAGGGGGCTGAAGCAAGAGACCCAGTACTTC.

The CDR3 region is CASSGRQLNSSYEQYF. In DNA, the CDR3 is TGTGCCAGCAGCGGCCGACAACTAAATTCCTCCTACGAGCAGTACTTC. The chain has TRBV11-2 and TRBJ2-7; D unclear. Germline V gene sequence: CDR1 SGHAT, CDR2 FQNNGV. Trimming took off 5 bases at V and 0 bases at J, with 17 bases between the two ends. The CDR3 is 16 residues long.

This clonotype showed up many times. The chain is built from TRBV7-9 and TRBJ2-7, with D unresolved. The CDR3 sequence is 13 residues long. The V and J ends lost 5 bases and 4 bases respectively, with 12 bases between them. Germline V lookup: CDR1 SEHNR, CDR2 FQNEAQ (reference sequence). The CDR3 region has the DNA TGTGCCAGCAGCCCCGCGTCCGCATACGAGCAGTACTTC. It specifies CASSPASAYEQYF.

This rearrangement joins TRBV6-5 to TRBJ2-5, with 7 bases identical to TRBD2. V lost 0 bases and J lost 4; bases outside the gene matches: 8. The CDR3 extends over 16 amino acids. Germline CDR1 reads MNHEY; CDR2 reads SVGAGI. CDR3 amino acids: CASSYSYGRSSETQYF. CDR3 DNA: TGTGCCAGCAGTTACTCTTACGGGAGGTCTTCAGAGACCCAGTACTTC.

This clonotype has a handful of counts. This sequence joins TRBV2 and TRBJ2-7, with TRBD1 as a possible D gene (6 bases). V dropped 6 bases and J dropped 11 bases, with 17 bases sitting between them. The CDR3 consists of 12 residues. Per the germline V gene, CDR1 is SNHLY and CDR2 is FYNNEI. The CDR3, as DNA: TGTGCCAGCAGGGTACAGGGATCGTGGGAGTACTTC. Translating gives CASRVQGSWEYF.